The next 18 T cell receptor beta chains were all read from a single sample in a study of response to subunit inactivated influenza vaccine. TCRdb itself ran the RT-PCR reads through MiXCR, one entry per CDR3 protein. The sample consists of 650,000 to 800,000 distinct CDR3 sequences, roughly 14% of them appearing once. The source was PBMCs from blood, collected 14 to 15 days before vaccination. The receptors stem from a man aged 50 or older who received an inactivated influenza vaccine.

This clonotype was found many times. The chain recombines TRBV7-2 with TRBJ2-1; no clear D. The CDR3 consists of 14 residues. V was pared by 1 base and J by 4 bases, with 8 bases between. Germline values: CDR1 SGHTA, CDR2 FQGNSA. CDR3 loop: CASSLGIDYNEQFF. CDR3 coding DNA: TGTGCCAGCAGCTTAGGTATAGATTACAATGAGCAGTTCTTC.

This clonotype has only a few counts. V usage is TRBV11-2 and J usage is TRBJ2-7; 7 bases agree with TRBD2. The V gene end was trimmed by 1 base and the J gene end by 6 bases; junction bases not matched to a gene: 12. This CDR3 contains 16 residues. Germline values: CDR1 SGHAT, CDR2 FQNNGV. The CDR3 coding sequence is TGTGCCAGCAGCTTAGTTAGATCCAGGGAGGGTGGCGAGCAGTACTTC. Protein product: CASSLVRSREGGEQYF.

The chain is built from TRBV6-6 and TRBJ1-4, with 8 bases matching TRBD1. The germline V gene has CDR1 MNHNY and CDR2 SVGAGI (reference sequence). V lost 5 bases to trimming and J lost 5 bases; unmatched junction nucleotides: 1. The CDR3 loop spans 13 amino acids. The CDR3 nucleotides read TGTGCCAGCAGTAGACAGGGGAATGAAAAACTGTTTTTT. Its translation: CASSRQGNEKLFF.

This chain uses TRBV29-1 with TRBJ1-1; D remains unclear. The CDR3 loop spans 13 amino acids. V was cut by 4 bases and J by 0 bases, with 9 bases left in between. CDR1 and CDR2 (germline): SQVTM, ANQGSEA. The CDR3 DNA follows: TGCAGCGTTGTTCGCCGGTTGAACACTGAAGCTTTCTTT. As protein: CSVVRRLNTEAFF.

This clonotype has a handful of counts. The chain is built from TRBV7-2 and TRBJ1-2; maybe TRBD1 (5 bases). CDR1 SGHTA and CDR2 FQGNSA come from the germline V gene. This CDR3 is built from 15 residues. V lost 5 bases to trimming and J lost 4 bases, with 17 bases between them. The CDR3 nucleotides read TGTGCCAGCAGCCGCGAGCTTAGGGGCGCCTATGGCTACACCTTC. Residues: CASSRELRGAYGYTF.

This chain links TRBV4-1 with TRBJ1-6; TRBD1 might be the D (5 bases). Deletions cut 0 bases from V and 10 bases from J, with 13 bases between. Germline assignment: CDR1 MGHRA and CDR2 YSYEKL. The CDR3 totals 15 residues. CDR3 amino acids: CASSQEGGSRSPLHF. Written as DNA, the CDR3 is TGCGCCAGCAGCCAAGAGGGGGGAAGTAGGTCACCCCTCCACTTT.

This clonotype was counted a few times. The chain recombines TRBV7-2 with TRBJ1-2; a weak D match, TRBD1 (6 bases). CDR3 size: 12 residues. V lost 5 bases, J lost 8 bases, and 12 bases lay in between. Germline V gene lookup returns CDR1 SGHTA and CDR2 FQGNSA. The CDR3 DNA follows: TGTGCCAGCAGCAAGACAGGACACGGCTACACCTTC. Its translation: CASSKTGHGYTF. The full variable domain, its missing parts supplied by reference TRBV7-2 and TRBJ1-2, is GAGVSQSPSNKVTEKGKDVELRCDPISGHTALYWYRQSLGQGLEFLIYFQGNSAPDKSGLPSDRFSAERTGGSVSTLTIQRTQQEDSAVYLCASSKTGHGYTFGSGTRLTVV.

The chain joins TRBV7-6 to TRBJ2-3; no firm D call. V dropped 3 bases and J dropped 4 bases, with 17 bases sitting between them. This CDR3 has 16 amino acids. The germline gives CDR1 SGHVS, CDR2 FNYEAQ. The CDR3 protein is CASSLSSLGGSDTQYF. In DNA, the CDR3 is TGTGCCAGCAGCTTGTCCAGCCTAGGTGGCTCAGATACGCAGTATTTT.

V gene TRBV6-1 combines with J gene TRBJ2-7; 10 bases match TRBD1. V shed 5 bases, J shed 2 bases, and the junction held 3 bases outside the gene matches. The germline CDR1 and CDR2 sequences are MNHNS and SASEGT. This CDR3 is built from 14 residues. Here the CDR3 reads CASSTGTGAYEQYF. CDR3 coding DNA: TGTGCCAGCAGTACCGGGACAGGGGCCTACGAGCAGTACTTC.

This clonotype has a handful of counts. The CDR3 region is CAGDGYEQYF. CDR3 DNA sequence: TGTGCCGGTGATGGCTACGAGCAGTACTTC. The gene calls are TRBV30 and TRBJ2-7; D gene uncertain. Germline V CDR1 and CDR2: GTSNPN, SVGIG (reference sequence). The V end was cut by 8 bases, the J end by 3 bases, with 8 bases between. The CDR3 has 10 amino acids.

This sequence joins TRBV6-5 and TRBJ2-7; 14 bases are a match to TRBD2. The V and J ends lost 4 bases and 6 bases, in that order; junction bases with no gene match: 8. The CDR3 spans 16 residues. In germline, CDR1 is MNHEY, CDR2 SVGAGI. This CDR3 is CASSSGTSGRKGEQYF. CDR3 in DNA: TGTGCCAGCAGTTCCGGGACTAGCGGGAGAAAGGGCGAGCAGTACTTC.

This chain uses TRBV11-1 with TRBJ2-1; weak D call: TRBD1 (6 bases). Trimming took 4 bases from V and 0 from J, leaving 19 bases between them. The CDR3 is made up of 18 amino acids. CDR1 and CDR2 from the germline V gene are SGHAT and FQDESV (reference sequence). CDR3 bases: TGTGCCAGCAGCTCCCTATTGGGGGCTGATATCTCCTACAATGAGCAGTTCTTC. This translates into CASSSLLGADISYNEQFF.

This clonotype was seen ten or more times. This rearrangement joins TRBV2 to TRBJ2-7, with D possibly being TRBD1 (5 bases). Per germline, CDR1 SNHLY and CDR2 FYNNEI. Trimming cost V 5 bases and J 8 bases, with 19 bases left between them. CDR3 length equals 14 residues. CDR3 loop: CASSTQGGAPQQYF. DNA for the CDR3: TGTGCCAGCAGTACCCAGGGCGGCGCCCCCCAGCAGTACTTC.

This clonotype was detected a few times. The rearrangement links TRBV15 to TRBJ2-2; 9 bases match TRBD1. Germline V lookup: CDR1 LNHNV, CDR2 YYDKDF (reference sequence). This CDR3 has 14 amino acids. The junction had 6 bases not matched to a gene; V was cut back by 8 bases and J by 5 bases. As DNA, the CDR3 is TGTGCCACCGGGGGTGGGACAGGGACCGGGGAGCTGTTTTTT. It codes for CATGGGTGTGELFF.

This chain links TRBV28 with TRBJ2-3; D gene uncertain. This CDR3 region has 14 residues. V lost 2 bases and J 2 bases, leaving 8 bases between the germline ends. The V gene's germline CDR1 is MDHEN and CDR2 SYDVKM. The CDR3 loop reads CASSLTVFTDTQYF. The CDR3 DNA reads TGTGCCAGCAGTTTAACGGTCTTCACAGATACGCAGTATTTT.

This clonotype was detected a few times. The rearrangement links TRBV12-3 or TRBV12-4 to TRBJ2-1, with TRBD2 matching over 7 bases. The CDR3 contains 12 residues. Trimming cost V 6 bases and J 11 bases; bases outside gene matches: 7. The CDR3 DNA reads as TGTGCCAGCAGGGGTCTAGCGGCCAAGCAGTTCTTC. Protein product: CASRGLAAKQFF.

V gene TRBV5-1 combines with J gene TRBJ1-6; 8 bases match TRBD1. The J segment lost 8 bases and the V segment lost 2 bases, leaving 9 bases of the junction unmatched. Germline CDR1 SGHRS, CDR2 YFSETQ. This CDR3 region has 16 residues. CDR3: CASSFFTQGAHSPLHF. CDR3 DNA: TGCGCCAGCAGCTTCTTCACCCAGGGGGCTCATTCACCCCTCCACTTT. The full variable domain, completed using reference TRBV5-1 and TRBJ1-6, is KAGVTQTPRYLIKTRGQQVTLSCSPISGHRSVSWYQQTPGQGLQFLFEYFSETQRNKGNFPGRFSGRQFSNSRSEMNVSTLELGDSALYLCASSFFTQGAHSPLHFGNGTRLTVT.

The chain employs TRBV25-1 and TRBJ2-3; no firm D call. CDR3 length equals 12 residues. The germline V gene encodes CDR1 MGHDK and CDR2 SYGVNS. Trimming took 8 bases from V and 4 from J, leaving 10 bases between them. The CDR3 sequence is CASPQNPDTQYF. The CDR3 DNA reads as TGTGCCAGCCCTCAGAACCCAGATACGCAGTATTTT.